The 27 T cell receptor beta chains presented below share a single source sample, sequenced in a study of beta chain features in type 1 diabetes (dated by TCRdb to 2016 to 2018). The library was obtained by the immunoSEQ multiplex PCR assay. The High Capacity cDNA Reverse Transcription Kit was used to reverse transcribe all of the isolated RNA, meaning that expressed TCRB transcripts were what got sequenced. What TCRdb holds here is the immuneACCESS table cut down to in-frame rearrangements. Part of the clones is not present; checked against another copy, under half of the missing clones reflect an unresolved V gene, and the others are unexplained. Recorded for this sample are about 130,000 clones; about 10% of them occurred a single time. The ten largest make up approximately 0.68% of the sample. The sequencing input was central memory CD4+ T cells from blood. The receptors originated from a man between 18 and 29 years old in good health.

This clone was seen many times. CDR3 in amino acids: CSVDSAPSGELFF. In nucleotides, the CDR3 is TGCAGCGTGGACAGCGCCCCGTCCGGGGAGCTGTTTTTT. V is TRBV29-1 and J is TRBJ2-2; D perhaps matches TRBD1 (6 bases). The CDR3 length is 13 residues. Per the germline V gene, CDR1 is SQVTM and CDR2 is ANQGSEA. V shed 6 bases and J shed 6 bases, with 14 bases lying between them.

The rearrangement uses TRBV19 and TRBJ1-5; tentatively, D is TRBD1 (6 bases). CDR1 is LNHDA, CDR2 SQIVND, per germline (reference sequence). The CDR3 contains 15 residues. Between the trimmed V and J ends, which lost 6 bases and 4 bases, there was a span of 16 bases. CDR3 loop: CASRVLTGSNQPQHF. In DNA form, the CDR3 reads TGTGCCAGTAGGGTTCTTACAGGGTCAAATCAGCCCCAGCATTTT. The full variable domain, rest sourced from reference TRBV19 and TRBJ1-5, is DGGITQSPKYLFRKEGQNVTLSCEQNLNHDAMYWYRQDPGQGLRLIYYSQIVNDFQKGDIAEGYSVSREKKESFPLTVTSAQKNPTAFYLCASRVLTGSNQPQHFGDGTRLSIL.

V gene TRBV4-2 combines with J gene TRBJ2-2, with 11 bases that match TRBD2. CDR3 length: 19 residues. Per germline, CDR1 LGHNA and CDR2 YNFKEQ. The ends lost 0 bases at V and 4 bases at J; junction bases unmatched: 10. The CDR3 DNA sequence: TGTGCCAGCAGCCAAGATCTAGGACTAGCGGGTCGTCCCACCGGGGAGCTGTTTTTT. Translating gives CASSQDLGLAGRPTGELFF.

This clone was observed a handful of times. The CDR3: CASSPTGAYEQYF. The CDR3 coding sequence is TGTGCCAGCAGCCCAACAGGGGCCTACGAGCAGTACTTC. This chain connects TRBV5-4 to TRBJ2-7; 7 positions match TRBD1. V was clipped by 4 bases and J by 2 bases; unmatched bases: 3. The CDR3 consists of 13 residues. In germline, CDR1 is SGHNT, CDR2 YYREEE (reference sequence).

This clone has more than one count but fewer than ten. J is TRBJ1-4 and V is TRBV7-2; D ambiguous. The CDR3 extends over 13 amino acids. In germline, CDR1 is SGHTA, CDR2 FQGNSA. V was trimmed by 5 bases and J by 5 bases, leaving 9 bases between them. The CDR3 bases are TGTGCCAGCAGCCCTAGGTCCAATGAAAAACTGTTTTTT. Translation gives CASSPRSNEKLFF.

The chain combines TRBV7-2 with TRBJ2-7; 9 nucleotides line up with TRBD1. The CDR3 loop spans 14 amino acids. The germline CDR1 and CDR2 sequences are SGHTA and FQGNSA. V shed 5 bases, J shed 7 bases, and the junction held 9 bases outside the gene matches. CDR3 bases: TGTGCCAGCAGCACAGACAGGGGGACTCGGGAGCAGTACTTC. Protein: CASSTDRGTREQYF.

The rearrangement links TRBV30 to TRBJ2-5; TRBD1 might be the D (5 bases). Germline V gene data show CDR1 as GTSNPN and CDR2 as SVGIG (reference sequence). This CDR3 is built from 12 residues. Deletions cut 0 bases from V and 5 bases from J, with 7 bases between. CDR3 nucleotide sequence: TGTGCCTGGAGTGTAGCAGGGGAGACCCAGTACTTC. It codes for CAWSVAGETQYF.

The chain combines TRBV9 with TRBJ2-7; D unclear. The V end was cut by 3 bases, the J end by 2 bases, with 15 bases between. The CDR3 is 15 residues long. The germline CDR1 and CDR2 sequences are SGDLS and YYNGEE. As DNA, the CDR3 is TGTGCCAGCAGCGCGTACGCGACTGGAACCTACGAGCAGTACTTC. Encoded protein: CASSAYATGTYEQYF.

This clone was seen more than once but under ten times. This rearrangement joins TRBV6-5 to TRBJ1-5; D is possibly TRBD1 (5 bases). This CDR3 contains 14 residues. Trimming shortened V by 5 bases and J by 5 bases, and 13 bases separated the two germline ends. CDR1 and CDR2 from the germline V gene are MNHEY and SVGAGI. The CDR3 is CASSGGSGYQPQHF. In DNA, the CDR3 is TGTGCCAGCAGTGGGGGGAGTGGCTATCAGCCCCAGCATTTT.

This rearrangement joins TRBV9 to TRBJ2-3; D might be TRBD1 (8 bases). The CDR3 has 16 residues. CDR1 is SGDLS, CDR2 YYNGEE, per germline. Trimming cost V 3 bases and J 0 bases, with 14 bases left between them. The CDR3: CASSGTGGASTDTQYF. DNA for the CDR3: TGTGCCAGCAGCGGAACAGGGGGGGCAAGCACAGATACGCAGTATTTT.

The chain links TRBV7-2 to TRBJ2-5, with 11 bases matching TRBD2. The end of the DNA aligns better with TRBJ2-7, so the J call may be wrong. Germline loops: CDR1 SGHTA, CDR2 FQGNSA. CDR3 size: 15 residues. This CDR3 reads CASSRSGGGPYEQYF. The CDR3 region has the DNA TGTGCCAGCAGCCGTAGCGGGGGGGGCCCCTACGAGCAGTACTTC.

This clone came up a few times. The chain employs TRBV7-9 and TRBJ2-2; tentative D call: TRBD2 (5 bases). This CDR3 is built from 16 residues. The germline V gene encodes CDR1 SEHNR and CDR2 FQNEAQ (reference sequence). V gave up 4 bases and J gave up 6 bases, with 18 bases separating them. The CDR3 sequence: CASSYGEGATAGELFF. The CDR3 nucleotides read TGTGCCAGCAGCTACGGCGAGGGTGCGACCGCCGGGGAGCTGTTTTTT.

This clone was picked up a small number of times. The chain has TRBV5-6 and TRBJ1-5, with D possibly being TRBD1 (5 bases). Trimming took off 3 bases at V and 3 bases at J, with 10 bases between the two ends. Germline CDR1 and CDR2: SGHDT and YYEEEE. This CDR3 is 14 amino acids long. The CDR3 reads CASSWQGDNQPQHF. The CDR3, as DNA: TGTGCCAGCAGCTGGCAGGGCGACAATCAGCCCCAGCATTTT.

This clone was seen ten or more times. The genes are TRBV30 and TRBJ1-1; D is undetermined. The CDR3 extends over 13 amino acids. V dropped 1 base and J dropped 1 base, with 7 bases sitting between them. Germline V gene data show CDR1 as GTSNPN and CDR2 as SVGIG (reference sequence). The chain's CDR3 is CAWSGLANTEAFF. CDR3 DNA sequence: TGTGCCTGGAGTGGGTTGGCGAACACTGAAGCTTTCTTT.

This clone was counted a few times. This chain joins TRBV30 and TRBJ2-5, with D tentatively TRBD1 (5 bases). The J call may not be correct, given that the DNA end is closer to TRBJ2-7. CDR3 length: 12 amino acids. Germline V lookup: CDR1 GTSNPN, CDR2 SVGIG (reference sequence). CDR3 sequence (DNA): TGTGCCTGGAGTCCAGGGTTGTACGAGCAGTACTTC. Protein: CAWSPGLYEQYF.

This clone was seen only once. V usage is TRBV7-9 and J usage is TRBJ2-2; D might be TRBD2 (5 bases). V was cut by 3 bases and J by 4 bases, with 9 bases left in between. The CDR3 totals 14 residues. Germline loops: CDR1 SEHNR, CDR2 FQNEAQ (reference sequence). The CDR3 DNA reads TGTGCCAGCAGCTTCGAGCGGAGCACCGGGGAGCTGTTTTTT. Protein: CASSFERSTGELFF.

The chain joins TRBV7-9 to TRBJ2-1; TRBD1 matches 7 bases. Germline V gives CDR1 SEHNR, CDR2 FQNEAQ (reference sequence). With V trimmed by 5 bases and J by 0 bases, 7 bases remained unmatched. This CDR3 contains 16 residues. The CDR3 DNA sequence: TGTGCCAGCAGCCAATCCCGACAGGGCTCCTACAATGAGCAGTTCTTC. Residues: CASSQSRQGSYNEQFF. The full variable domain, with the rest looked up from reference TRBV7-9 and TRBJ2-1, is DTGVSQNPRHKITKRGQNVTFRCDPISEHNRLYWYRQTLGQGPEFLTYFQNEAQLEKSRLLSDRFSAERPKGSFSTLEIQRTEQGDSAMYLCASSQSRQGSYNEQFFGPGTRLTVL.

V gene TRBV2 combines with J gene TRBJ1-6; D remains ambiguous. Trimming shortened V by 6 bases and J by 7 bases, and 16 bases separated the two germline ends. Germline assignment: CDR1 SNHLY and CDR2 FYNNEI. This CDR3 has 15 amino acids. The CDR3 sequence: CASRLGGLGNSPLHF. The CDR3 DNA follows: TGTGCCAGCAGGCTTGGAGGCCTAGGAAATTCACCCCTCCACTTT.

The chain couples TRBV20-1 to TRBJ2-5; perhaps TRBD2 as D (6 bases). This CDR3 has 11 residues. V was clipped by 7 bases and J by 7 bases, with 13 bases between them. Germline-derived CDR1 and CDR2 are DFQATT and SNEGSKA (reference sequence). CDR3 nucleotide sequence: TGCAGTGGGGACTCAGACGGGACCCAGTACTTC. Protein sequence: CSGDSDGTQYF.

The rearrangement links TRBV5-1 to TRBJ2-7; D might be TRBD1 (7 bases). V dropped 5 bases and J dropped 3 bases, with 18 bases sitting between them. Per germline, CDR1 SGHRS and CDR2 YFSETQ. This CDR3 contains 15 residues. The CDR3 loop reads CASSPLQGGLYEQYF. In DNA form, the CDR3 reads TGCGCCAGCAGTCCCCTCCAGGGGGGCCTCTACGAGCAGTACTTC.

A remark on this clone: At one boundary the junction diverges from the germline segment, which might be a read error. This chain joins TRBV18 and TRBJ2-7; TRBD2 aligns across 8 bases. CDR3 length: 17 residues. Germline V lookup: CDR1 KGHSH, CDR2 LQKENI. CDR3 residues: CASSPPTGGALTYEQYF. The CDR3 coding sequence is TGTGCCAGCTCGCCACCAACGGGAGGGGCGCTCACCTACGAGCAGTACTTC.

This chain connects TRBV9 to TRBJ2-5; 8 positions match TRBD1. This CDR3 has 14 residues. With V trimmed by 4 bases and J by 4 bases, 6 bases remained unmatched. Germline loops: CDR1 SGDLS, CDR2 YYNGEE. The chain's CDR3 is CASSINRGAETQYF. In DNA form, the CDR3 reads TGTGCCAGCAGCATAAACAGGGGGGCAGAGACCCAGTACTTC.

This clone turned up a few times. This sequence joins TRBV11-3 and TRBJ2-1, with D possibly TRBD1 on 5 matching bases. In germline, CDR1 is SGHNT, CDR2 YENEEA. Trimming removed 0 bases at V and 6 bases at J, with 9 bases between. The CDR3 is 14 residues long. CDR3 in amino acids: CASSLDDRGNEQFF. In DNA, the CDR3 is TGTGCCAGCAGCTTAGATGACAGAGGCAATGAGCAGTTCTTC.

This clone was picked up a small number of times. The V gene is TRBV28, the J gene TRBJ2-7; 9 bases fit TRBD1. CDR1 MDHEN and CDR2 SYDVKM come from the germline V gene. V shed 9 bases, J shed 4 bases, and the junction held 4 bases outside the gene matches. CDR3 length: 12 residues. The CDR3 bases are TGTGCCAGTCTGACAGGGGGTTACGAGCAGTACTTC. Protein product: CASLTGGYEQYF.

The chain is built from TRBV19 and TRBJ2-1, with TRBD1 identical over 9 bases. CDR3 size: 17 residues. The trim removed 1 base at V and 4 bases at J, leaving 8 bases unmatched. Germline CDR1 LNHDA, CDR2 SQIVND (reference sequence). The CDR3 loop is CASSIGGTGRSYNEQFF. The CDR3, as DNA: TGTGCCAGTAGTATAGGGGGGACAGGGAGATCTTACAATGAGCAGTTCTTC.

The chain uses TRBV27 and TRBJ1-5, with unresolved D. Germline V gene lookup returns CDR1 MNHEY and CDR2 SMNVEV (reference sequence). There are 13 residues in the CDR3. V lost 0 bases and J 3 bases, leaving 3 bases between the germline ends. CDR3 residues: CASSLSYNQPQHF. The CDR3 bases are TGTGCCAGCAGTTTATCGTACAATCAGCCCCAGCATTTT.

This clone was seen only a few times. This chain uses TRBV5-1 with TRBJ2-2; 7 nucleotides match TRBD1. In germline, CDR1 is SGHRS, CDR2 YFSETQ. This CDR3 contains 14 residues. V was clipped by 7 bases and J by 0 bases; unmatched bases: 3. The CDR3 DNA reads as TGCGCCAGCGGAGACAGGGCGAACACCGGGGAGCTGTTTTTT. It is translated as CASGDRANTGELFF.